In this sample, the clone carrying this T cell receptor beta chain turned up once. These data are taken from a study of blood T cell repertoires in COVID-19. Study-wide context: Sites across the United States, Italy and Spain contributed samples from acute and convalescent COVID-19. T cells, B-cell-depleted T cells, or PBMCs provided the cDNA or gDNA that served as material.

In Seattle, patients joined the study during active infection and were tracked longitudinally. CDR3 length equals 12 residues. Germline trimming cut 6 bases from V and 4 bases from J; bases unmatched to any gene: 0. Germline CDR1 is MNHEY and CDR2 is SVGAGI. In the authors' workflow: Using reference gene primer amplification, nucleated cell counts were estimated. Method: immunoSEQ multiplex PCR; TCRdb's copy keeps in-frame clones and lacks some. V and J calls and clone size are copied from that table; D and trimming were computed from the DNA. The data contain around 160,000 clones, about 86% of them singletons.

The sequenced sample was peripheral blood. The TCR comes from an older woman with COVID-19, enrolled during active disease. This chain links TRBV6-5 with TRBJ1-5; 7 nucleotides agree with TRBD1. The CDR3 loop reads CASRQGNQPQHF. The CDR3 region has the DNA TGTGCCAGCAGACAGGGGAATCAGCCCCAGCATTTT.